This T cell receptor (beta chain) originates from a study of Graves' ophthalmopathy and Graves' hyperthyroidism. V lost 5 bases, J lost 6 bases, and 5 bases stayed unmatched. This CDR3 is built from 14 residues. Germline V gene data show CDR1 as KGHDR and CDR2 as SFDVKD. Many counts were recorded for this clonotype. The sequenced template was RNA, covering the TCR beta CDR3 region. The first round was an RT-PCR with HTBI primers, and the second round was a multiplex PCR. TCRdb fed the multiplex PCR reads into MiXCR, producing one record per CDR3 protein. The data hold around 1,000,000 distinct CDR3 sequences, with roughly 35% observed a single time.

The gene calls are TRBV24-1 and TRBJ1-2; 10 bases are shared with TRBD1. What was sequenced was peripheral blood or thyroid tissue (not recorded which). This TCR came from an adult man with Graves' hyperthyroidism. CDR3: CATSGGQGHHGYTF. CDR3 DNA sequence: TGTGCCACCAGTGGGGGACAGGGGCATCATGGCTACACCTTC.